The clone carrying this T cell receptor (beta chain) was seen a handful of times. Its antigen is not identified. The sample is drawn from a study of cytomegalovirus exposure and HLA in healthy donors. Points from the study as a whole: CMV serostatus was the only immune exposure information that was available. Reports described diagnosis of cytomegalovirus status by the classifier as highly specific and sensitive.

PCR was performed using 60 Vbeta and 13 Jbeta primers. Using immunoSEQ multiplex PCR, the repertoire was profiled, and TCRdb retains in-frame clones only, with some absent. Of some 97,000 clones listed, around 74% are singletons. The CDR3 covers 15 residues. Germline assignment: CDR1 SGHTA and CDR2 FQGNSA. The junction had 4 bases not matched to a gene; V was cut back by 5 bases and J by 4 bases. Material: PBMCs. This clonotype was obtained from a male donor in good health and CMV-seropositive. V and J are TRBV7-2 and TRBJ1-4; 10 bases line up with TRBD1. CDR3 in DNA: TGTGCCAGCAGCGGAGGACAGGGGGTTAATGAAAAACTGTTTTTT. Its protein product is CASSGGQGVNEKLFF.